This T cell receptor (beta chain) derives from a study of early T cells in non-severe SARS-CoV-2 infection. Notes on the study in general: There was a bias toward anti-spike CD8 responses in VDJdb matching, which missed private and CD4 specificities.

The V end was cut by 1 base, the J end by 4 bases, with 7 bases between. Germline V CDR1 and CDR2: DFQATT, SNEGSKA (reference sequence). This CDR3 is built from 12 residues. Unique molecular identifiers were affixed to single, distinct cDNA molecules. TCRdb processed the 5' RACE reads anew with MiXCR; each CDR3 protein has one entry. The data hold some 49,000 distinct CDR3 sequences, with roughly 12% observed a single time. This clonotype has more than one count but fewer than ten. Its antigen is unidentified. This TCR was recovered from an adult who was a healthcare worker with PCR-confirmed SARS-CoV-2 infection or an uninfected control (not recorded which). The chain recombines TRBV20-1 with TRBJ1-2; the D is unclear. The sample consisted of whole blood. In DNA, the CDR3 is TGCAGTGCTAGAGCCCCCCCCTATGGCTACACCTTC. Residues: CSARAPPYGYTF.